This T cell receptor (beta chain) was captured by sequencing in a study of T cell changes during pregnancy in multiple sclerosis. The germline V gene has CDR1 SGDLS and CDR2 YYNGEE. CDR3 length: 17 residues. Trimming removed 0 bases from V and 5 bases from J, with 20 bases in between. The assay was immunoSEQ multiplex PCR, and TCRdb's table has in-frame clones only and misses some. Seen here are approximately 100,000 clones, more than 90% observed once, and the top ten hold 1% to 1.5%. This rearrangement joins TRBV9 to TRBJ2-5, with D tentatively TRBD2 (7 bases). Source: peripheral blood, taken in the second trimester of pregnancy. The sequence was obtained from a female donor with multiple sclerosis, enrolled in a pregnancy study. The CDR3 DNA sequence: TGTGCCAGCAGCGTAGAGGGACGGGGGGCGTTTAGGGAGACCCAGTACTTC. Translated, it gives CASSVEGRGAFRETQYF. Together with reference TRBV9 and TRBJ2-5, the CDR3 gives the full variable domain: DSGVTQTPKHLITATGQRVTLRCSPRSGDLSVYWYQQSLDQGLQFLIQYYNGEERAKGNILERFSAQQFPDLHSELNLSSLELGDSALYFCASSVEGRGAFRETQYFGPGTRLLVL.